The 32 T cell receptor beta chains in this list originate from one sample, sequenced in a study of blood T cells in healthy people across ages. Primed by a sample-barcoded 5' primer and a J-beta primer mix, a second PCR proceeded for about 6 to 12 cycles. One entry per CDR3 protein results from TCRdb running MiXCR on the 5' RACE reads. Counted here are about 580,000 distinct CDR3 sequences, around half occurring once; the ten biggest clones make up approximately 25%. Sequencing was carried out using blood. Receptor source: a man older than 75 in good health.

The V call is TRBV7-9, the J call TRBJ1-1; D not resolved. The V and J ends lost 7 bases and 0 bases respectively, with 12 bases between them. CDR1 and CDR2 from the germline V gene are SEHNR and FQNEAQ (reference sequence). There are 14 residues in the CDR3. Here the CDR3 DNA reads TGTGCCAGCATGCCGAACACGATGAACACTGAAGCTTTCTTT. Translating gives CASMPNTMNTEAFF.

The V call is TRBV28, the J call TRBJ1-2; D is perhaps TRBD1 (5 bases). The germline CDR1 and CDR2 sequences are MDHEN and SYDVKM. Trimming cost V 10 bases and J 0 bases, with 15 bases left between them. This CDR3 region has 14 residues. CDR3 bases: TGTGCCACCGATCCGGGACCCCCTAACTATGGCTACACCTTC. Amino acid sequence: CATDPGPPNYGYTF.

V and J are TRBV4-3 and TRBJ1-6; D not certain. Looked up from germline, CDR1 is LGHNA and CDR2 is YSLEER. The CDR3 contains 15 residues. Deletions cut 5 bases from V and 7 bases from J, with 15 bases between. In nucleotides, the CDR3 is TGCGCCAGCAGCTCTGGCGAACCCTTGAATTCACCCCTCCACTTT. Translated: CASSSGEPLNSPLHF.

This clonotype appeared a few times. The chain recombines TRBV29-1 with TRBJ2-2; 7 bases agree with TRBD1. V was pared by 6 bases and J by 0 bases, with 4 bases of the junction left unmatched. From germline, CDR1 is SQVTM and CDR2 ANQGSEA. This CDR3 comprises 14 residues. The CDR3 DNA sequence: TGCAGCGTGATGGACAGGACGAACACCGGGGAGCTGTTTTTT. This translates into CSVMDRTNTGELFF.

This clonotype was counted only a few times. The CDR3 nucleotides are TGTGCCAGCAGTGCGGACAGGTATCAGCCCCAGCATTTT. Translated: CASSADRYQPQHF. V usage is TRBV27 and J usage is TRBJ1-5; TRBD1 matches at 7 bases. This CDR3 spans 13 amino acids. Germline CDR1 reads MNHEY; CDR2 reads SMNVEV (reference sequence). After removal of 5 bases from V and 5 bases from J, the junction contained 3 bases not matched to a gene.

J is TRBJ2-1 and V is TRBV6-2 or TRBV6-3, with TRBD1 matching over 8 bases. Germline CDR1 reads MNHEY; CDR2 reads SVGEGT. CDR3 size: 13 residues. Unmatched junction bases numbered 17, after V lost 10 bases and J lost 15 bases. The CDR3 here is CATRRDRRPSVFF. In nucleotides, the CDR3 is TGTGCCACCAGGAGGGACAGGAGGCCCTCAGTGTTCTTC.

The chain recombines TRBV20-1 with TRBJ1-2, with D tentatively TRBD1 (6 bases). Germline loops: CDR1 DFQATT, CDR2 SNEGSKA (reference sequence). This CDR3 has 11 amino acids. Trimming cost V 7 bases and J 6 bases, with 12 bases left between them. For the CDR3, the DNA is TGCAGTGTTCCAGGGGAACATGGCTACACCTTC. Residues: CSVPGEHGYTF.

The chain combines TRBV7-2 with TRBJ2-5, with D perhaps TRBD2 (6 bases). The CDR3 has 17 amino acids. Germline V gene data show CDR1 as SGHTA and CDR2 as FQGNSA. V shed 1 base and J shed 2 bases, with 17 bases lying between them. CDR3 coding DNA: TGTGCCAGCAGCTTAGTCGGGGCGGGATCGGTACAAGAGACCCAGTACTTC. The encoded protein is CASSLVGAGSVQETQYF.

The J gene is TRBJ2-5, the V gene TRBV2, with a possible D match to TRBD2 (5 bases). Trimming removed 10 bases from V and 11 bases from J, with 29 bases in between. The germline CDR1 and CDR2 sequences are SNHLY and FYNNEI. The CDR3 consists of 15 residues. CDR3 in amino acids: CANKLDQSSYNEQYF. The CDR3 DNA reads TGTGCCAACAAACTAGATCAGAGCTCCTACAATGAGCAGTACTTC.

The gene calls are TRBV7-2 and TRBJ2-5; TRBD2 matches 7 bases. The CDR3 consists of 16 residues. Losses at the gene ends were 5 bases for V and 4 bases for J; bases not matched to a gene: 13. Germline V gives CDR1 SGHTA, CDR2 FQGNSA. CDR3 region: CASSLPRGRDIETQYF. CDR3 coding DNA: TGTGCCAGCAGCCTCCCGCGCGGGAGAGATATAGAGACCCAGTACTTC.

The chain joins TRBV27 to TRBJ2-6; 9 bases fit TRBD1. Per germline, CDR1 MNHEY and CDR2 SMNVEV (reference sequence). This CDR3 has 14 amino acids. The V and J ends lost 5 bases and 10 bases, in that order; junction bases with no gene match: 6. CDR3 DNA sequence: TGTGCCAGCAGTGCCTGGACAGGGGTTAACGTCCTGACTTTC. Amino acids: CASSAWTGVNVLTF.

In its sample, this clonotype was seen a few times. This rearrangement joins TRBV7-2 to TRBJ2-7, with D tentatively TRBD1 or TRBD2 (5 bases each). CDR3 length: 14 amino acids. Germline V CDR1 and CDR2: SGHTA, FQGNSA. The V gene lost 1 base and the J gene lost 3 bases, with 10 bases spanning the gap. This CDR3 reads CASSLGGTFYEQYF. The CDR3 region has the DNA TGTGCCAGCAGCTTAGGAGGGACGTTCTACGAGCAGTACTTC.

The chain employs TRBV30 and TRBJ2-3, with 9 bases matching TRBD2. There are 15 residues in the CDR3. Germline assignment: CDR1 GTSNPN and CDR2 SVGIG (reference sequence). The J segment lost 0 bases and the V segment lost 2 bases, leaving 3 bases of the junction unmatched. CDR3 DNA: TGTGCCTGGAGTAGCCTAGCGGGGAGCACAGATACGCAGTATTTT. It encodes CAWSSLAGSTDTQYF.

This clonotype occurred many times. This chain connects TRBV7-3 to TRBJ2-3; possibly TRBD2 for D (5 bases). Per the germline V gene, CDR1 is SGHTA and CDR2 is FQGTGA. The CDR3 is 13 residues long. Trimming cost V 4 bases and J 9 bases, with 14 bases left between them. CDR3 residues: CASSSSGLRTQYF. In nucleotides, the CDR3 is TGTGCCAGCAGCTCAAGCGGACTCCGAACGCAGTATTTT.

The chain joins TRBV20-1 to TRBJ1-2; weak D call: TRBD1 (6 bases). CDR1 is DFQATT and CDR2 is SNEGSKA in the germline V gene (reference sequence). The V and J ends lost 5 bases and 7 bases respectively, with 14 bases between them. CDR3 length: 12 residues. CDR3 in amino acids: CSASTGFGGYTF. The CDR3 DNA is TGCAGTGCTTCGACAGGTTTCGGTGGCTACACCTTC.

This clonotype was observed a single time. The chain employs TRBV7-2 and TRBJ2-5; possibly TRBD1 or TRBD2 for D (5 bases each). The CDR3 extends over 12 amino acids. V was cut by 7 bases and J by 11 bases, with 17 bases left in between. Germline values: CDR1 SGHTA, CDR2 FQGNSA. The CDR3 DNA sequence: TGTGCCAGCACCCTTACCGGGGCTGAGCAGTACTTC. Its protein is CASTLTGAEQYF.

The V and J genes are TRBV25-1 and TRBJ2-7; TRBD2 matches at 7 bases. Germline V CDR1 and CDR2: MGHDK, SYGVNS. This CDR3 region has 13 residues. After removal of 7 bases from V and 7 bases from J, the junction contained 10 bases not matched to a gene. This CDR3 is CASKGLSYNEQYF. The DNA for the CDR3 is TGTGCCAGCAAGGGACTATCCTACAATGAGCAGTACTTC.

This clonotype was seen just once. The V call is TRBV12-3 or TRBV12-4, the J call TRBJ1-2; D is uncertain. CDR3 size: 13 residues. Trimming pared 6 bases from V and 8 bases from J, leaving 16 bases between. CDR3 in DNA: TGTGCCAGCAGCCCGGACGGCTCCGTCGGCTACACCTTC. This codes for CASSPDGSVGYTF.

The V gene is TRBV29-1, the J gene TRBJ2-5, with D unclear. CDR3 size: 13 residues. Germline V gives CDR1 SQVTM, CDR2 ANQGSEA. V gave up 8 bases and J gave up 1 base, with 14 bases separating them. CDR3 in DNA: TGCAGCTTTGGGCGAGGATCCCAAGAGACCCAGTACTTC. The encoded protein is CSFGRGSQETQYF.

V gene TRBV9 combines with J gene TRBJ2-3; D unresolved. From germline, CDR1 is SGDLS and CDR2 YYNGEE. V shed 4 bases and J shed 2 bases, with 8 bases lying between them. This CDR3 is 13 amino acids long. The CDR3 DNA sequence: TGTGCCAGCAGCTTTACGATCACAGATACGCAGTATTTT. It codes for CASSFTITDTQYF.

The sample holds a few counts of this clonotype. V and J are TRBV6-2 or TRBV6-3 and TRBJ2-5; 9 bases fit TRBD1. Germline V gene data show CDR1 as MNHEY and CDR2 as SVGEGT. This CDR3 contains 18 residues. V trimming: 2 bases; J trimming: 6 bases; junction bases outside the gene matches: 16. CDR3 sequence reads: CASSYSVNGTGSRKTQYF. The CDR3 DNA sequence: TGTGCCAGCAGTTACAGCGTTAACGGGACAGGGAGTCGGAAGACCCAGTACTTC.

This clonotype was seen a handful of times. The rearrangement links TRBV13 to TRBJ2-6; D is perhaps TRBD2 (5 bases). The V gene lost 7 bases and the J gene lost 0 bases, with 10 bases spanning the gap. The CDR3 spans 15 residues. In germline, CDR1 is PRHDT, CDR2 FYEKMQ (reference sequence). The CDR3 DNA is TGTGCCAGCACCGGGGTGGGCTCTGGGGCCAACGTCCTGACTTTC. As protein: CASTGVGSGANVLTF.

This chain joins TRBV12-3 or TRBV12-4 and TRBJ1-1, with D possibly being TRBD1 (6 bases). This CDR3 region has 13 residues. Trimming shortened V by 5 bases and J by 10 bases, and 17 bases separated the two germline ends. The CDR3 coding sequence is TGTGCCAGCAGTACTTCAGGGGTCGAGTTAGCTTTCTTT. This codes for CASSTSGVELAFF.

J is TRBJ2-5 and V is TRBV11-3; maybe TRBD1 (6 bases). CDR3 size: 14 residues. Germline CDR1 reads SGHNT; CDR2 reads YENEEA. The germline V and J ends were trimmed by 1 base and 5 bases, with 11 bases remaining between them. The CDR3: CASSLGGQEETQYF. CDR3 in DNA: TGTGCCAGCAGCTTAGGGGGGCAGGAGGAGACCCAGTACTTC.

As to this clonotype: Germline is not matched at one junction end, which may reflect a read error. The chain is built from TRBV12-3 or TRBV12-4 and TRBJ2-3; a possible D gene is TRBD1 (5 bases). This CDR3 comprises 15 residues. The CDR3 DNA reads as TGTGCCAGCAGCCAGGGAAGAGTAGGCGCAGATATGCAGTATTTT. The encoded protein is CASSQGRVGADMQYF.

This clonotype was counted only a few times. The genes are TRBV3-1 and TRBJ2-7; 10 bases line up with TRBD2. The CDR3 contains 15 residues. CDR1 is LGHDT, CDR2 YNNKEL, per germline (reference sequence). The V gene end was trimmed by 0 bases and the J gene end by 7 bases; junction bases not matched to a gene: 6. CDR3 sequence (DNA): TGTGCCAGCAGCCAAGAACTAGCGGGGCCCCTGGAGCAGTACTTC. Protein: CASSQELAGPLEQYF.

This clonotype was seen a handful of times. The J gene is TRBJ2-3, the V gene TRBV15, with TRBD2 as a possible D gene (6 bases). This CDR3 region has 14 residues. With 7 bases removed from V and 5 bases from J, the gap between germline ends came to 16 bases. Germline V gene data show CDR1 as LNHNV and CDR2 as YYDKDF (reference sequence). The CDR3 spells CATTRGLGVDTQYF. The DNA of the CDR3 is TGTGCCACCACTCGGGGACTCGGCGTAGATACGCAGTATTTT.

This clonotype was seen a handful of times. V and J are TRBV6-5 and TRBJ1-1; 11 nucleotides match TRBD1. The CDR3 loop spans 15 amino acids. Germline values: CDR1 MNHEY, CDR2 SVGAGI. Trimming removed 6 bases from V and 2 bases from J; junction bases left unmatched: 5. This CDR3 reads CASRPGQGANTEAFF. The CDR3 nucleotides read TGTGCCAGCAGGCCCGGACAGGGGGCAAACACTGAAGCTTTCTTT.

The chain couples TRBV5-1 to TRBJ2-1, with D uncertain. This CDR3 is built from 13 residues. Germline V lookup: CDR1 SGHRS, CDR2 YFSETQ. V dropped 0 bases and J dropped 6 bases, with 7 bases sitting between them. In DNA, the CDR3 is TGCGCCAGCAGCTTGGGGTTCGGCAATGAGCAGTTCTTC. Its translation: CASSLGFGNEQFF.

This clonotype was counted only a few times. This rearrangement joins TRBV7-2 to TRBJ2-1; TRBD1 matches 7 bases. CDR3 length: 15 amino acids. CDR1 and CDR2 from the germline V gene are SGHTA and FQGNSA. Trimming at V came to 6 bases and at J to 3 bases, leaving 8 bases not matched to a gene. For the CDR3, the DNA is TGTGCCAGCAGAGCCAGGGGGAGTTACTACAATGAGCAGTTCTTC. Translating it yields CASRARGSYYNEQFF.

This clonotype came up a few times. J is TRBJ2-1 and V is TRBV9; no definite D call. The germline V gene has CDR1 SGDLS and CDR2 YYNGEE. Trimming pared 1 base from V and 9 bases from J, leaving 11 bases between. The CDR3 is 13 residues long. The CDR3: CASSVIHQGEQFF. The CDR3 region has the DNA TGTGCCAGCAGCGTAATACATCAAGGTGAGCAGTTCTTC.

This chain uses TRBV28 with TRBJ1-6, with TRBD1 matching over 7 bases. Germline V gives CDR1 MDHEN, CDR2 SYDVKM. The J segment lost 0 bases and the V segment lost 2 bases, leaving 10 bases of the junction unmatched. This CDR3 is 19 amino acids long. The CDR3 sequence: CASSLGTGQQGSYNSPLHF. In DNA, the CDR3 is TGTGCCAGCAGTTTAGGAACGGGACAGCAAGGCTCCTATAATTCACCCCTCCACTTT.